The 23 T cell receptor beta chains below all came from one sample that was sequenced in a study of siplizumab effects on memory and regulatory T cells. TCRdb keeps only in-frame clones here, not all; method: immunoSEQ multiplex PCR. The sample shows some 100,000 clones, 91% of them seen only once. The source material was CD4+ T cells sorted from blood. The receptors were gathered from a human donor in good health. Some clones in this sample may be carry-over from other donors' samples.

The chain is built from TRBV6-1 and TRBJ2-7; a possible D gene is TRBD2 (6 bases). V lost 3 bases to trimming and J lost 7 bases, with 13 bases between them. CDR1 and CDR2 (germline): MNHNS, SASEGT. CDR3 length: 13 amino acids. CDR3 bases: TGTGCCAGCAGTGATTCCTTCCGGGGGGAGCAGTACTTC. As protein: CASSDSFRGEQYF.

The chain carries TRBV7-9 and TRBJ2-2, with 9 positions matching TRBD2. CDR1 and CDR2 (germline): SEHNR, FQNEAQ (reference sequence). V dropped 7 bases and J dropped 2; count of bases not matched to a gene: 8. This CDR3 comprises 16 residues. The CDR3 coding sequence is TGTGCCAGCAAGACGAGCGGGGGGATTAACACCGGGGAGCTGTTTTTT. The encoded protein is CASKTSGGINTGELFF.

The chain employs TRBV6-5 and TRBJ1-2; D possibly corresponds to TRBD1 (5 bases). This CDR3 has 12 amino acids. The germline gives CDR1 MNHEY, CDR2 SVGAGI. V gave up 8 bases and J gave up 8 bases, with 15 bases separating them. In DNA form, the CDR3 reads TGTGCCAGCTCGTCGGTGGGGGACGGCTACACCTTC. It specifies CASSSVGDGYTF.

The rearrangement joins TRBV30 to TRBJ2-1; 8 bases map to TRBD1. Per germline, CDR1 GTSNPN and CDR2 SVGIG (reference sequence). This CDR3 comprises 13 residues. With 4 bases clipped from V and 15 bases from J, the junction kept 14 bases outside the gene matches. This CDR3 is CAWNSRRQGAGFF. The DNA for the CDR3 is TGTGCCTGGAATTCCCGACGTCAGGGGGCCGGGTTCTTC.

This chain joins TRBV6-1 and TRBJ2-3; 8 bases are shared with TRBD2. Germline CDR1 is MNHNS and CDR2 is SASEGT. V lost 6 bases, J lost 0 bases, and 5 bases stayed unmatched. The CDR3 sequence is 15 residues long. The CDR3, as DNA: TGTGCCAGCAGGGATAGCGGGACTAGCACAGATACGCAGTATTTT. Its translation: CASRDSGTSTDTQYF.

The chain employs TRBV11-3 and TRBJ2-1; D is possibly TRBD2 (5 bases). With 1 base removed from V and 7 bases from J, the gap between germline ends came to 14 bases. Germline CDR1 reads SGHNT; CDR2 reads YENEEA. This CDR3 comprises 15 residues. In DNA, the CDR3 is TGTGCCAGCAGCTTAGGAGTGGGAGCGGATAATGAGCAGTTCTTC. It yields the protein CASSLGVGADNEQFF.

CDR3 bases: TGCGCCAGCAGCTTGGAGGAGGGGGGCACTGAAGCTTTCTTT. It is translated as CASSLEEGGTEAFF. The chain links TRBV5-1 to TRBJ1-1; D possibly corresponds to TRBD1 (6 bases). The CDR3 totals 14 residues. V lost 0 bases to trimming and J lost 4 bases, with 10 bases between them. Per the germline V gene, CDR1 is SGHRS and CDR2 is YFSETQ.

The V call is TRBV27, the J call TRBJ2-2, with TRBD2 as a possible D gene (6 bases). The CDR3 is 17 residues long. Germline V CDR1 and CDR2: MNHEY, SMNVEV (reference sequence). Trimming removed 5 bases from V and 1 base from J, with 17 bases in between. The CDR3: CASSPRWGGMNTGELFF. Here the CDR3 DNA reads TGTGCCAGCAGTCCTCGATGGGGCGGGATGAACACCGGGGAGCTGTTTTTT.

The chain combines TRBV6-6 with TRBJ1-3; D is unresolved. CDR3 size: 13 residues. Germline loops: CDR1 MNHNY, CDR2 SVGAGI (reference sequence). The CDR3 here is CASFRDSGNTIYF. CDR3 bases: TGTGCTTCCTTTCGGGACTCTGGAAACACCATATATTTT.

J is TRBJ2-7 and V is TRBV9; D call uncertain. V was cut by 0 bases and J by 2 bases, with 12 bases left in between. The CDR3 runs 15 residues. Per germline, CDR1 SGDLS and CDR2 YYNGEE. CDR3 coding DNA: TGTGCCAGCAGCGTAGCTGACGCCAGCACCTACGAGCAGTACTTC. Translated, it gives CASSVADASTYEQYF.

V and J are TRBV28 and TRBJ1-4; possible D gene TRBD1, 6 bases. Germline V CDR1 and CDR2: MDHEN, SYDVKM. CDR3 length: 14 residues. V lost 10 bases and J lost 2, with 14 bases in between. CDR3 nucleotide sequence: TGTGCCACCGGAACAGGGACTACTAATGAAAAACTGTTTTTT. This encodes CATGTGTTNEKLFF.

The V and J genes are TRBV28 and TRBJ2-1, with a possible D match to TRBD2 (5 bases). Germline CDR1 is MDHEN and CDR2 is SYDVKM. Between the trimmed V and J ends, which lost 6 bases and 5 bases, there was a span of 20 bases. This CDR3 region has 16 residues. This chain's CDR3 is CASSRPMVGIHNEQFF. The CDR3 DNA reads TGTGCCAGCAGCCGGCCGATGGTCGGGATCCACAATGAGCAGTTCTTC.

V usage is TRBV7-6 and J usage is TRBJ2-3, with 10 bases matching TRBD2. Germline CDR1 and CDR2: SGHVS and FNYEAQ. The CDR3 runs to 16 residues. V shed 1 base and J 5 bases; nucleotides not matched to a gene: 6. The CDR3 sequence is CASSLGSGRAGDTQYF. The CDR3 DNA is TGTGCCAGCAGCTTAGGAAGCGGGAGGGCCGGAGATACGCAGTATTTT.

This chain connects TRBV19 to TRBJ2-5; tentative D call: TRBD1 (5 bases). Germline values: CDR1 LNHDA, CDR2 SQIVND (reference sequence). The CDR3 consists of 13 residues. Trimming stripped 6 bases from V and 1 base from J, with 9 bases between. CDR3 sequence (DNA): TGTGCCAGTAGCTTCACAGGCCAAGAGACCCAGTACTTC. Translating gives CASSFTGQETQYF.

This chain joins TRBV18 and TRBJ2-5; D remains unclear. This CDR3 is built from 14 residues. CDR1 is KGHSH and CDR2 is LQKENI in the germline V gene. The V end lost 2 bases, the J end lost 2 bases, and 9 bases lay between the germline ends. The CDR3 DNA reads as TGTGCCAGCTCACCAGCAGGTTCACAAGAGACCCAGTACTTC. Translated, it gives CASSPAGSQETQYF.

The chain is built from TRBV20-1 and TRBJ2-1; D unclear. The V end was cut by 5 bases, the J end by 12 bases, with 14 bases between. From germline, CDR1 is DFQATT and CDR2 SNEGSKA (reference sequence). The CDR3 has 11 residues. This CDR3 reads CSALLDGGQFF. The CDR3 region has the DNA TGCAGTGCTCTACTGGATGGTGGGCAGTTCTTC.

This clone was recorded a few times. V usage is TRBV9 and J usage is TRBJ1-5; D call uncertain. There are 13 residues in the CDR3. Germline V lookup: CDR1 SGDLS, CDR2 YYNGEE. The V end was cut by 5 bases, the J end by 3 bases, with 9 bases between. CDR3 sequence: CASSRRDNQPQHF. CDR3 in DNA: TGTGCCAGCAGTAGACGGGACAATCAGCCCCAGCATTTT.

The chain links TRBV27 to TRBJ2-1; possible D gene TRBD2, 5 bases. The CDR3 is 15 residues long. Germline V CDR1 and CDR2: MNHEY, SMNVEV (reference sequence). V lost 7 bases, J lost 7 bases, and 20 bases lay in between. The chain's CDR3 is CASNVGLGGRNEQFF. CDR3 DNA sequence: TGTGCCAGCAATGTTGGGCTAGGCGGGCGGAATGAGCAGTTCTTC.

This chain links TRBV6-6 with TRBJ1-2, with a possible D match to TRBD1 (5 bases). CDR1 and CDR2 from the germline V gene are MNHNY and SVGAGI (reference sequence). V was trimmed by 6 bases and J by 8 bases, leaving 16 bases between them. The CDR3 extends over 13 amino acids. The CDR3 region has the DNA TGTGCCAGCAGGGACGGGACGTCGGCAGGCTACACCTTC. Amino acid sequence: CASRDGTSAGYTF.

The rearrangement links TRBV7-2 to TRBJ2-5, with a tentative D call TRBD1 (5 bases). Trimming pared 5 bases from V and 2 bases from J, leaving 15 bases between. This CDR3 is built from 15 residues. Germline V gene sequence: CDR1 SGHTA, CDR2 FQGNSA. The chain's CDR3 is CASSPTNRLQETQYF. DNA of the CDR3: TGTGCCAGCAGCCCAACGAACAGGCTACAAGAGACCCAGTACTTC.

The V call is TRBV15, the J call TRBJ1-2, with no clear D. Between the trimmed V and J ends, which lost 1 base and 7 bases, there was a span of 7 bases. Germline V CDR1 and CDR2: LNHNV, YYDKDF (reference sequence). CDR3 length: 12 amino acids. CDR3 sequence reads: CATSRGSSGYTF. The DNA of the CDR3 is TGTGCCACCAGCAGAGGTTCTAGTGGCTACACCTTC.

This chain joins TRBV19 and TRBJ2-2; D is perhaps TRBD1 (6 bases). The CDR3 sequence is 16 residues long. V was trimmed by 6 bases and J by 2 bases, leaving 16 bases between them. Looked up from germline, CDR1 is LNHDA and CDR2 is SQIVND (reference sequence). The CDR3 DNA follows: TGTGCCAGTAGCTTCACTTCCAGGGGAAACACCGGGGAGCTGTTTTTT. Its protein is CASSFTSRGNTGELFF.

This clone was observed a single time. The CDR3 is CASSLLAGVHEQFF. In DNA form, the CDR3 reads TGTGCCAGCAGCTTACTGGCGGGAGTGCATGAGCAGTTCTTC. This chain joins TRBV7-3 and TRBJ2-1; 7 nucleotides align to TRBD2. V lost 2 bases and J lost 8; bases outside the gene matches: 6. The CDR3 consists of 14 residues. The germline V gene encodes CDR1 SGHTA and CDR2 FQGTGA. Based on the CDR3 plus reference TRBV7-3 and TRBJ2-1, the full variable domain is GAGVSQTPSNKVTEKGKYVELRCDPISGHTALYWYRQSLGQGPEFLIYFQGTGAADDSGLPNDRFFAVRPEGSVSTLKIQRTERGDSAVYLCASSLLAGVHEQFFGPGTRLTVL.